The entry below describes one T cell receptor (beta chain). The data stem from a study of T cells after yellow fever vaccination. Study-level findings and limits: The CD4 compartment and the CD8 compartment contained a small share of clonotypes in common.

For TCR, cDNA came from 5'RACE template switching, which added a universal primer site and UMIs. TCRdb independently ran MiXCR on the 5' RACE reads; one entry per CDR3 protein. The data show 65,000 to 90,000 distinct CDR3 sequences, 10% to 15% seen once. The V gene's germline CDR1 is SGHDT and CDR2 YYEEEE. The CDR3 has 10 residues. The ends were cut back, 2 bases at V and 15 bases at J, with 6 bases in the middle. Specimen: CD8+ T cells not binding an NS4B(214-222) dextramer, sorted from PBMCs, collected less than 25 days after the first yellow fever vaccination. The chain employs TRBV5-6 and TRBJ2-6; no clear D. The source is a man aged 18 to 30 who received the YFV17D yellow fever vaccine. The CDR3 is CASSFLALTF. CDR3 DNA: TGTGCCAGCAGCTTCCTCGCCCTGACTTTC.